The rows below give T cell receptor beta chains drawn from one sample of a study of T-cell reconstitution after alpha-beta-depleted transplantation in children. TCRdb reanalysed the PCR reads using MiXCR and keeps one entry per CDR3 protein. The repertoire consists of about 1,000,000 distinct CDR3 sequences, with roughly 29% occurring once and the leading ten covering roughly 31%. Sequencing was performed on PBMCs, mostly from graft donor cells, taken 360 days after TCRalphabeta/CD19-depleted stem cell transplant. These receptors originate from a boy younger than two who had a stem cell transplant for SCID, so the T cells may come from the graft donor. Each CDR3 is given with its conserved first and last residue. D genes are given only for firm matches. For some rows the clone size is stated as once, few or many, or as a class when expanded; others skip it.

-	TRBV28	TRBJ2-3	few	TGTGCCAGCTCCCGACCCCCTAGCACAGATACGCAGTATTTT	CASSRPPSTDTQYF
-	TRBV28	TRBJ2-7	-	TGTGCCAGCAGTTGGACCGGACGGAGCTCCTACGAGCAGTACTTC	CASSWTGRSSYEQYF
TRBD2	TRBV5-1	TRBJ2-5	-	TGCGCCAGCAGCTTGCAAGGACTAGCGGCTCAAGAGACCCAGTACTTC	CASSLQGLAAQETQYF
-	TRBV5-1	TRBJ2-5	-	TGCGCCAGCAGCGGAAAACTAGGTGGGGAGACCCAGTACTTC	CASSGKLGGETQYF
TRBD1	TRBV15	TRBJ2-6	-	TGTGCCACCAGCAGAGACGACAGGGGGCCCGGGGCCAACGTCCTGACTTTC	CATSRDDRGPGANVLTF
TRBD1	TRBV7-8	TRBJ2-1	-	TGTGCCAGCAGCTACTCAGGACGGACAGGGGTCAATGAGCAGTTCTTC	CASSYSGRTGVNEQFF
TRBD2	TRBV9	TRBJ2-3	-	TGTGCCAGCAGCAGGACTAGCGGGGGCATGGGAGCAGATACGCAGTATTTT	CASSRTSGGMGADTQYF
-	TRBV5-1	TRBJ2-1	many	TGCGCCAGCAGCTTGGCCGGACGCTCCGCCTACAATGAGCAGTTCTTC	CASSLAGRSAYNEQFF
TRBD2	TRBV12-3/TRBV12-4	TRBJ2-1	-	TGTGCCAGCAGTTTAGGGGCCCAGCGGGAGAGGCAGTTCTTC	CASSLGAQRERQFF
-	TRBV4-1	TRBJ1-1	-	TGCGCCAGCAGCCGAGTGGGGGTGGTGAACACTGAAGCTTTCTTT	CASSRVGVVNTEAFF
-	TRBV5-1	TRBJ2-7	-	TGCGCCAGCAGCTGGGGGGACACCTCCTACGAGCAGTACTTC	CASSWGDTSYEQYF
-	TRBV15	TRBJ1-2	-	TGTGCCACCAGAAGAGCAGGATTTGGCTACACCTTC	CATRRAGFGYTF
-	TRBV12-3/TRBV12-4	TRBJ1-1	-	TGTGCCAGCAGTTTTGGGCTGTCGAACACTGAAGCTTTCTTT	CASSFGLSNTEAFF
TRBD1	TRBV4-2	TRBJ1-1	-	TGTGCCAGCAGCCAAGTCCCTCAACAGGGGACTGAAGCTTTCTTT	CASSQVPQQGTEAFF
-	TRBV15	TRBJ2-1	-	TGTGCCACCAGCAGAGCTGGCAGGCTGTACAATGAGCAGTTCTTC	CATSRAGRLYNEQFF
-	TRBV20-1	TRBJ2-6	-	TGCAGTGCTAGAGATCGTGGCTCTGGGGCCAACGTCCTGACTTTC	CSARDRGSGANVLTF
-	TRBV29-1	TRBJ2-3	few	TGCAGCGTTGTCCGGACTTATGGGGGCCAGGATACGCAGTATTTT	CSVVRTYGGQDTQYF
-	TRBV4-1	TRBJ2-7	few	TGCGCCAGCAGCCAAACAGCCGCCAGTGCCTACGAGCAGTACTTC	CASSQTAASAYEQYF
-	TRBV11-2	TRBJ2-5	-	TGTGCCAGCAGCTTAGACTGGCACAGAATAGTAAACGCAGAGACCCAGTACTTC	CASSLDWHRIVNAETQYF
-	TRBV5-1	TRBJ2-1	few	TGCGCCAGCAGCTTGGCTACAGAGGGGAAGAACAATGAGCAGTTCTTC	CASSLATEGKNNEQFF
TRBD2	TRBV20-1	TRBJ2-5	-	TGCAGTGCTAGAGTCAACCCGGGACTAGCTAGGGAGACCCAGTACTTC	CSARVNPGLARETQYF
-	TRBV3-1	TRBJ2-3	-	TGTGCCAGCAGCCAAGGGGCCAGAAGGACAGATACGCAGTATTTT	CASSQGARRTDTQYF
TRBD1	TRBV9	TRBJ2-1	few	TGTGCCAGCAGCCTGACAGGGACCCATGAGCAGTTCTTC	CASSLTGTHEQFF
TRBD2	TRBV4-1	TRBJ2-2	-	TGCGCCAGCAGCCACCGAGGGACTAGTCTTACCGGGGAGCTGTTTTTT	CASSHRGTSLTGELFF
TRBD2	TRBV10-3	TRBJ2-7	-	TGTGCCATCAGTGAGTCGAGGCGGGGGGACTCCTACGAGCAGTACTTC	CAISESRRGDSYEQYF
-	TRBV4-3	TRBJ2-5	few	TGCGCCAGCAGCCAAGGAACGGGGACACAAGAGACCCAGTACTTC	CASSQGTGTQETQYF
-	TRBV5-6	TRBJ1-5	few	TGTGCCAGCAGCATTGGACTTAGCAATCAGCCCCAGCATTTT	CASSIGLSNQPQHF
-	TRBV10-3	TRBJ2-1	-	TGTGCCATCAGTGAGTCCGTTCGGTCGAGCTCCTACAATGAGCAGTTCTTC	CAISESVRSSSYNEQFF
TRBD1	TRBV20-1	TRBJ1-1	-	TGCAGTGCTAGTCTGTACAGGGGAAGTACTGAAGCTTTCTTT	CSASLYRGSTEAFF
-	TRBV29-1	TRBJ2-5	-	TGCAGCGTTGAAAGGGGGGAGGCGGAGACCCAGTACTTC	CSVERGEAETQYF
-	TRBV2	TRBJ1-1	-	TGTGCCAGCAGCCCCTCAGGGCTAGCTGAAGCTTTCTTT	CASSPSGLAEAFF
TRBD1	TRBV28	TRBJ1-3	few	TGTGCCAGCAGCCGGGACAGGATGTCACTGGTGAACACCATATATTTT	CASSRDRMSLVNTIYF
-	TRBV6-5	TRBJ2-3	many	TGTGCCAGCAGTCCCCACACAGATACGCAGTATTTT	CASSPHTDTQYF
-	TRBV6-2/TRBV6-3	TRBJ2-7	-	TGTGCCAGTAACCCAGCGACAGGTTCCTACGAGCAGTACTTC	CASNPATGSYEQYF
-	TRBV28	TRBJ1-5	few	TGTGCCAGCAGTTTCCACGGGGTGAGGAATCAGCCCCAGCATTTT	CASSFHGVRNQPQHF
-	TRBV28	TRBJ2-7	-	TGTGCCAGCAGGTTGACAGAGTCCTACGAGCAGTACTTC	CASRLTESYEQYF
-	TRBV7-9	TRBJ2-1	-	TGTGCCAGCAGCTACCCCAAGTCCGGAGTGGACAATGAGCAGTTCTTC	CASSYPKSGVDNEQFF
-	TRBV2	TRBJ1-1	-	TGTGCCAGCGATTTTGACAGCCTGAACACTGAAGCTTTCTTT	CASDFDSLNTEAFF
TRBD1	TRBV7-2	TRBJ1-1	-	TGTGCCAGCAGCTTAAGGTGGGACAGGGTTAACACTGAAGCTTTCTTT	CASSLRWDRVNTEAFF
-	TRBV24-1	TRBJ2-6	few	TGTGCCACCAGTGGAGGGGTCCAGGCCAACGTCCTGACTTTC	CATSGGVQANVLTF
-	TRBV12-3/TRBV12-4	TRBJ2-1	few	TGTGCCAGCAGTTTAACCGAGCGGCAGTTCTTC	CASSLTERQFF
-	TRBV20-1	TRBJ1-3	few	TGCAGTGCTAGTGACGCCCGGGGGGTGGGAAACACCATATATTTT	CSASDARGVGNTIYF
-	TRBV29-1	TRBJ2-3	-	TGCAGCGTTGCAAGTCCGGATACGCAGTATTTT	CSVASPDTQYF